The 28 T cell receptor beta chains presented below share a single source sample, sequenced in a study of vaccination effects on CD4 cells after COVID-19. Peptide-pool stimulation followed by sequencing identified expanded antigen-specific CD4+ clonotypes in the ViraFEST assay. A 10-day culture period preceded the isolation of CD4+ T cells. Every participant took two doses of the BNT162b2 or mRNA-1273 vaccine. No antigen is known for these receptors. The data were produced by immunoSEQ multiplex PCR, yet TCRdb's version contains in-frame clones alone and is incomplete. The sample consists of tens of thousands of clones, about 69% of them appearing once. The sequencing here drew on CD4+ T cells from PBMCs cultured with HCoV-NL63 spike peptides, taken after COVID-19 vaccination. The receptors here all came from a human donor who received a COVID-19 vaccine.

V is TRBV5-4 and J is TRBJ2-1; TRBD1 is a possible D gene (6 bases). The CDR3 loop spans 13 amino acids. V lost 4 bases to trimming and J lost 6 bases, with 11 bases between them. CDR1 SGHNT and CDR2 YYREEE come from the germline V gene (reference sequence). CDR3 DNA sequence: TGTGCCAGCAGCCGAGGGGGTTCCAATGAGCAGTTCTTC. It is translated as CASSRGGSNEQFF. Complete variable domain (other parts from reference TRBV5-4 and TRBJ2-1): ETGVTQSPTHLIKTRGQQVTLRCSSQSGHNTVSWYQQALGQGPQFIFQYYREEENGRGNFPPRFSGLQFPNYSSELNVNALELDDSALYLCASSRGGSNEQFFGPGTRLTVL.

This clone was found a few times. The chain has TRBV2 and TRBJ2-5, with D possibly matching TRBD2 (7 bases). The CDR3 is made up of 15 amino acids. V was clipped by 5 bases and J by 1 base, with 14 bases between them. Germline lookup yields CDR1 SNHLY and CDR2 FYNNEI. The CDR3 DNA is TGTGCCAGCAGTCCGTGGGGGGGGCTCCAAGAGACCCAGTACTTC. It codes for CASSPWGGLQETQYF.

CDR3 sequence: CASSPQAGSTDTQYF. The DNA for the CDR3 is TGTGCCAGCAGCCCTCAAGCGGGCAGCACAGATACGCAGTATTTT. J is TRBJ2-3 and V is TRBV9; TRBD2 is a possible D gene (6 bases). Germline values: CDR1 SGDLS, CDR2 YYNGEE. The CDR3 runs to 15 residues. The germline V and J ends were trimmed by 4 bases and 0 bases, with 12 bases remaining between them.

This chain uses TRBV10-3 with TRBJ2-7, with no clear D. The V end was cut by 2 bases, the J end by 3 bases, with 5 bases between. The V gene's germline CDR1 is ENHRY and CDR2 SYGVKD. This CDR3 has 12 amino acids. As DNA, the CDR3 is TGTGCCATCAGTGAGGGTGGCTACGAGCAGTACTTC. This translates into CAISEGGYEQYF.

This clone was counted between two and nine times. The chain employs TRBV4-2 and TRBJ2-1; D may be TRBD2 (6 bases). Per the germline V gene, CDR1 is LGHNA and CDR2 is YNFKEQ. The CDR3 is 16 amino acids. V dropped 1 base and J dropped 5 bases, with 15 bases sitting between them. CDR3 sequence (DNA): TGTGCCAGCAGCCAAGTGGGACTGGTGGGGAACAATGAGCAGTTCTTC. Translation: CASSQVGLVGNNEQFF.

V is TRBV3-1 (or the pseudogene TRBV3-2) and J is TRBJ1-6, with D possibly being TRBD1 (6 bases). In germline, CDR1 is LGHDT, CDR2 YNNKEL (reference sequence). The CDR3 length is 14 residues. V lost 4 bases and J lost 7, with 11 bases in between. Here the CDR3 DNA reads TGTGCCAGCAGCCTCCGGGACACGAATTCACCCCTCCACTTT. Its protein is CASSLRDTNSPLHF.

This clone has just a few counts. This chain joins TRBV6-2 or TRBV6-3 and TRBJ2-7, with unresolved D. The CDR3 consists of 14 residues. V was pared by 4 bases and J by 4 bases, with 14 bases between. Germline V CDR1 and CDR2: MNHEY, SVGEGT. CDR3 sequence (DNA): TGTGCCAGCAGTTCGAGACACGGCAGGTACGAGCAGTACTTC. Translating gives CASSSRHGRYEQYF.

This clone was recorded a few times. The chain has TRBV27 and TRBJ2-2; D is uncertain. Germline CDR1 is MNHEY and CDR2 is SMNVEV (reference sequence). Trimming cost V 5 bases and J 6 bases, with 13 bases left between them. There are 14 residues in the CDR3. For the CDR3, the DNA is TGTGCCAGCAGTACCCCCCATTCGTCCGGGGAGCTGTTTTTT. Protein sequence: CASSTPHSSGELFF.

This clone was counted between two and nine times. The CDR3 spells CSVETGGSNYGYTF. Written as DNA, the CDR3 is TGCAGCGTCGAAACAGGGGGGTCTAACTATGGCTACACCTTC. The chain employs TRBV29-1 and TRBJ1-2; 8 bases align to TRBD1. Germline CDR1 is SQVTM and CDR2 is ANQGSEA. The J segment lost 0 bases and the V segment lost 6 bases, leaving 6 bases of the junction unmatched. The CDR3 extends over 14 amino acids.

This clone is a singleton in its sample. V gene TRBV11-2 combines with J gene TRBJ2-4; no reliable D call. The CDR3 totals 18 residues. From germline, CDR1 is SGHAT and CDR2 FQNNGV. Trimming stripped 5 bases from V and 0 bases from J, with 20 bases between. As DNA, the CDR3 is TGTGCCAGCAGCCCGATGGAGTTGGCAGACGTAGCCAAAAACATTCAGTACTTC. This translates into CASSPMELADVAKNIQYF.

V is TRBV5-4 and J is TRBJ1-1; weak D call: TRBD1 (6 bases). The CDR3 length is 16 residues. V shed 3 bases and J shed 2 bases, with 17 bases lying between them. CDR1 is SGHNT and CDR2 is YYREEE in the germline V gene (reference sequence). CDR3 nucleotide sequence: TGTGCCAGCAGCTCCATTCTTTGGACAGACAACACTGAAGCTTTCTTT. Translating gives CASSSILWTDNTEAFF.

The rearrangement links TRBV2 to TRBJ1-2, with D maybe TRBD1 (5 bases). The V end lost 4 bases, the J end lost 7 bases, and 10 bases lay between the germline ends. This CDR3 is 12 amino acids long. Germline V CDR1 and CDR2: SNHLY, FYNNEI. CDR3 sequence: CASSVAQGGYTF. CDR3 coding DNA: TGTGCCAGCAGTGTCGCCCAGGGTGGCTACACCTTC.

The rearrangement joins TRBV21-1 to TRBJ2-5; TRBD1 was called by the table and not checked on the DNA. TRBV21-1 is classified as a pseudogene. The CDR3 covers 17 residues. CDR3 region: CASSKAPTGMVVETQYF. The DNA of the CDR3 is TGTGCCAGCAGCAAAGCCCCCACAGGGATGGTTGTGGAGACCCAGTACTTC.

V and J are TRBV6-4 and TRBJ2-7; D tentatively fits TRBD1 or TRBD2 (5 bases each). Trimming cost V 4 bases and J 4 bases, with 14 bases left between them. This CDR3 spans 14 amino acids. Germline assignment: CDR1 MRHNA and CDR2 SNTAGT. CDR3 residues: CASSVFGGMYEQYF. CDR3 DNA: TGTGCCAGCAGTGTTTTTGGGGGAATGTACGAGCAGTACTTC.

The rearrangement joins TRBV15 to TRBJ1-1; 7 bases are a match to TRBD1. Germline V gives CDR1 LNHNV, CDR2 YYDKDF (reference sequence). The CDR3 totals 17 residues. With V trimmed by 0 bases and J by 2 bases, 9 bases remained unmatched. This CDR3 reads CATSREATAGGNTEAFF. The CDR3 DNA reads TGTGCCACCAGCAGAGAAGCGACGGCAGGGGGAAACACTGAAGCTTTCTTT.

The chain has TRBV7-9 and TRBJ1-4; the D is unclear. V was pared by 2 bases and J by 5 bases, with 6 bases between. CDR1 SEHNR and CDR2 FQNEAQ come from the germline V gene (reference sequence). The CDR3 covers 13 residues. The CDR3, as DNA: TGTGCCAGCAGCTTATCACCGAATGAAAAACTGTTTTTT. Translation gives CASSLSPNEKLFF.

This clone was seen only a few times. The V gene is TRBV6-2 or TRBV6-3, the J gene TRBJ1-4; D remains ambiguous. The CDR3 loop spans 14 amino acids. Trimming removed 5 bases from V and 0 bases from J, with 7 bases in between. The germline V gene encodes CDR1 MNHEY and CDR2 SVGEGT. CDR3 amino acids: CASSRPATNEKLFF. The DNA for the CDR3 is TGTGCCAGCAGTCGACCAGCAACTAATGAAAAACTGTTTTTT.

A few counts support this clone. In nucleotides, the CDR3 is TGTGCCAGCAGCCCGGACAGGGGGGGATATCAGCCCCAGCATTTT. Translation: CASSPDRGGYQPQHF. The V call is TRBV5-8, the J call TRBJ1-5; TRBD1 matches at 10 bases. Germline CDR1 SGHTS, CDR2 YDEGEE. The CDR3 has 15 residues. After removal of 4 bases from V and 5 bases from J, the junction contained 6 bases not matched to a gene.

The V gene is TRBV7-6, the J gene TRBJ1-3; D is unresolved. This CDR3 has 15 amino acids. V was pared by 1 base and J by 0 bases, with 7 bases between. Germline V gives CDR1 SGHVS, CDR2 FNYEAQ. As DNA, the CDR3 is TGTGCCAGCAGCTTAGACGGCTACTCTGGAAACACCATATATTTT. It specifies CASSLDGYSGNTIYF.

The chain employs TRBV7-9 and TRBJ1-1; unclear D gene. V was trimmed by 5 bases and J by 4 bases, leaving 11 bases between them. CDR1 and CDR2 from the germline V gene are SEHNR and FQNEAQ (reference sequence). The CDR3 loop spans 13 amino acids. CDR3 in DNA: TGTGCCAGCAGCCTCCCCATAGGCACTGAAGCTTTCTTT. This encodes CASSLPIGTEAFF. Drawing the rest from reference TRBV7-9 and TRBJ1-1, the complete variable domain is DTGVSQNPRHKITKRGQNVTFRCDPISEHNRLYWYRQTLGQGPEFLTYFQNEAQLEKSRLLSDRFSAERPKGSFSTLEIQRTEQGDSAMYLCASSLPIGTEAFFGQGTRLTVV.

The genes are TRBV30 and TRBJ1-6, with D unclear. The CDR3 length is 14 residues. Per germline, CDR1 GTSNPN and CDR2 SVGIG (reference sequence). V lost 3 bases, J lost 7 bases, and 13 bases lay in between. The DNA of the CDR3 is TGTGCCTGGAGAACTGCCCCCGTCAATTCACCCCTCCACTTT. This translates into CAWRTAPVNSPLHF.

This rearrangement joins TRBV28 to TRBJ1-2, with 8 nucleotides matching TRBD1. Germline V gene data show CDR1 as MDHEN and CDR2 as SYDVKM. There are 15 residues in the CDR3. V was pared by 5 bases and J by 1 base, with 6 bases of the junction left unmatched. CDR3 sequence: CASSRTGRGNYGYTF. The CDR3 region has the DNA TGTGCCAGCAGTCGGACAGGGCGCGGTAACTATGGCTACACCTTC.

CDR3 protein: CASSFRDRHTEAFF. The DNA of the CDR3 is TGTGCCAGCAGCTTCCGGGACAGACACACTGAAGCTTTCTTT. V is TRBV5-6 and J is TRBJ1-1; 7 nucleotides align to TRBD1. From germline, CDR1 is SGHDT and CDR2 YYEEEE. Trimming at V came to 2 bases and at J to 3 bases, leaving 4 bases not matched to a gene. The CDR3 is made up of 14 amino acids.

This chain connects TRBV9 to TRBJ2-7; 9 positions agree with TRBD1. This CDR3 has 15 amino acids. V was clipped by 4 bases and J by 2 bases; unmatched bases: 7. Germline CDR1 reads SGDLS; CDR2 reads YYNGEE. CDR3 region: CASSTRTGDAYEQYF. The CDR3 bases are TGTGCCAGCAGCACCCGGACAGGGGACGCCTACGAGCAGTACTTC.

The chain carries TRBV27 and TRBJ2-3; D is ambiguous. In germline, CDR1 is MNHEY, CDR2 SMNVEV (reference sequence). CDR3 size: 12 residues. Trimming took 6 bases from V and 3 from J, leaving 7 bases between them. In DNA, the CDR3 is TGTGCCAGCAGAGGCATAACAGATACGCAGTATTTT. Amino acids: CASRGITDTQYF.

V and J are TRBV6-4 and TRBJ2-3; the match to TRBD1 covers 7 bases. Germline lookup yields CDR1 MRHNA and CDR2 SNTAGT. With V trimmed by 0 bases and J by 4 bases, 1 base remained unmatched. The CDR3 runs 14 residues. The CDR3 DNA follows: TGTGCCAGCAGTGACTCCCAGGGGGCAGATACGCAGTATTTT. Translating gives CASSDSQGADTQYF.

The gene calls are TRBV10-1 and TRBJ1-2, with D hard to call. The length of the CDR3 is 14 residues. V dropped 0 bases and J dropped 4 bases, with 9 bases sitting between them. The germline V gene has CDR1 WNHNN and CDR2 SYGVQD (reference sequence). CDR3 region: CASSESSILYGYTF. As DNA, the CDR3 is TGCGCCAGCAGTGAGTCCAGTATCCTCTATGGCTACACCTTC.

V gene TRBV5-1 combines with J gene TRBJ1-5; no clear D. CDR3 length: 15 amino acids. Germline CDR1 is SGHRS and CDR2 is YFSETQ. Trimming cost V 0 bases and J 0 bases, with 7 bases left between them. The CDR3 nucleotides read TGCGCCAGCAGCTTGGGTGGAAATAGCAATCAGCCCCAGCATTTT. Translation gives CASSLGGNSNQPQHF.